This TCR beta chain was identified in a study of early T cells in non-severe SARS-CoV-2 infection. Study as a whole: Unsorted whole-blood RNA was sequenced in bulk, leaving chains unpaired. Findings of the study overall: Missing private and CD4 specificities, VDJdb matching favored anti-spike CD8 responses.

Trimming took 5 bases from V and 4 from J; bases not matched to a gene: 8. CDR1 is DFQATT, CDR2 SNEGSKA, per germline (reference sequence). There are 14 residues in the CDR3. cDNA molecules, individually, were tagged with unique molecular identifiers. MiXCR was run by TCRdb on the 5' RACE reads, yielding one entry per CDR3 protein. The data contain 80,000 to 100,000 distinct CDR3 sequences, around 12% of them seen just once; the ten biggest clones take up about 6%. This clonotype was counted many times. Its antigen remains unknown. Sequences were obtained from whole blood. This clonotype was obtained from an adult who was a healthcare worker with PCR-confirmed SARS-CoV-2 infection or an uninfected control (not recorded which). The rearrangement links TRBV20-1 to TRBJ2-1; 7 bases are shared with TRBD1. CDR3 sequence: CSAQRGQSYNEQFF. The CDR3 nucleotides read TGCAGTGCTCAAAGGGGGCAGTCTTACAATGAGCAGTTCTTC.